The sequence of this TCR beta chain was determined in a study of response to subunit inactivated influenza vaccine. The V end lost 2 bases, the J end lost 0 bases, and 9 bases lay between the germline ends. The CDR3 spans 15 residues. CDR1 is MNHEY and CDR2 is SVGEGT in the germline V gene. TCRdb itself ran the RT-PCR reads through MiXCR, one entry per CDR3 protein. The sample records 650,000 to 800,000 distinct CDR3 sequences, approximately 15% being singletons. In regard to this clonotype: What it binds is not known.

Overall study results and limits: The authors proposed limited new T cell recruitment per seasonal influenza vaccination.

Here the sequenced sample was PBMCs from blood, taken about 14 days before vaccination. The sequence came from a man between 45 and 60 years old who received an inactivated influenza vaccine. This chain joins TRBV6-2 or TRBV6-3 and TRBJ2-3; D not resolved. The CDR3 DNA reads as TGTGCCAGCAGTTACGGCTCTGACAGCACAGATACGCAGTATTTT. Protein product: CASSYGSDSTDTQYF.